This T cell receptor (beta chain) was captured in a study of a mutant IDH1 vaccine in newly diagnosed glioma. Study information: Patients previously underwent radiotherapy, temozolomide, or both, and most underwent both. Overall study findings and caveats: Immune responses induced by the vaccine were seen in about 93% of patients, spanning multiple MHC alleles. Any relationship between pseudoprogression and changes in top peripheral T cell clonotypes seemed absent.

The sample's time point: baseline, week 1 (first vaccination visit). Treatment meaning: pre-vaccination baseline after standard-of-care therapy. A word on this clone: The target antigen is unknown.

This CDR3 is 16 amino acids long. Looked up from germline, CDR1 is SGHTA and CDR2 is FQGNSA. Trimming removed 2 bases at V and 5 bases at J, with 17 bases between. Data came from immunoSEQ multiplex PCR; TCRdb stores just in-frame clones and leaves some out. In the table there are roughly 41,000 clones, around 82% of which are singletons. The chain couples TRBV7-2 to TRBJ2-3; D gene uncertain. The specimen was PBMCs, collected from a glioma patient treated with radiotherapy, temozolomide or both. The source is a man aged 40-49 years with glioma. Some clones in this sample may be carry-over from other donors' samples. This CDR3 reads CASSLTANPPGDTQYF. As DNA, the CDR3 is TGTGCCAGCAGCTTAACGGCGAACCCACCGGGAGATACGCAGTATTTT. The full variable domain, completed using reference TRBV7-2 and TRBJ2-3, is GAGVSQSPSNKVTEKGKDVELRCDPISGHTALYWYRQSLGQGLEFLIYFQGNSAPDKSGLPSDRFSAERTGGSVSTLTIQRTQQEDSAVYLCASSLTANPPGDTQYFGPGTRLTVL.